This TCR beta chain was recovered during a study of cytomegalovirus exposure and HLA in healthy donors. Study results and limitations: In vitro experiments confirmed that a few CMV-associated chains were specific for CMV antigens.

As for this clone: The antigen remains undetermined.

The CDR3 length is 12 residues. Trimming removed 7 bases at V and 0 bases at J, with 4 bases between. CDR1 and CDR2 (germline): MNHEY, SMNVEV (reference sequence). The primer mix had 60 Vbeta and 13 Jbeta primers. Sequenced by immunoSEQ multiplex PCR; TCRdb stores in-frame clones only, minus some. The data show approximately 190,000 clones, approximately 80% seen once. The specimen sequenced was PBMCs. The J gene is TRBJ2-1, the V gene TRBV27, with D unclear. This clonotype originated in a woman aged 18-30 years in good health and CMV-seronegative. The DNA for the CDR3 is TGTGCCAGCATCAACTCCTACAATGAGCAGTTCTTC. It specifies CASINSYNEQFF.